Listed here is a single T cell receptor beta chain. Germline V CDR1 and CDR2: SNHLY, FYNNEI. CDR3 length equals 17 residues. V gave up 3 bases and J gave up 4 bases; unmatched junction bases: 9. The data belong to a study of beta chain features in type 1 diabetes. Study as a whole: Age, gender, cell numbers and subset yield matched between patients and controls.

Sorting based on CD45RO/CCR7/CD25/CD127/CD95/CD27 separated CD4+ naive, central memory, regulatory and stem cell-like memory cells. Without exception, sorted populations had purity beyond 98%. Expressed TCRB transcripts were sequenced after all isolated RNA was converted to cDNA. Profiled with immunoSEQ multiplex PCR; TCRdb holds only in-frame clones, not every one. Counted here are almost 350,000 clones, about 18% occurring once; the ten biggest clones make up under 0.055%. The sample comprised naive CD4+ T cells from blood. This sequence joins TRBV2 and TRBJ1-2; TRBD1 agrees at 12 bases. The TCR originated in a woman between 18 and 29 years old in good health. The CDR3 DNA reads as TGTGCCAGCAGTGATGGGACAGGGGGCGAAAACTTCTATGGCTACACCTTC. Its protein is CASSDGTGGENFYGYTF. Based on the CDR3 plus reference TRBV2 and TRBJ1-2, the full variable domain is EPEVTQTPSHQVTQMGQEVILRCVPISNHLYFYWYRQILGQKVEFLVSFYNNEISEKSEIFDDQFSVERPDGSNFTLKIRSTKLEDSAMYFCASSDGTGGENFYGYTFGSGTRLTVV.